This note documents a single T cell receptor beta chain sequence. One end of the junction fails to match germline, which may point to a read error. The sample is drawn from a study of blood T cell repertoires in COVID-19. The overall study: Sites across the United States, Italy and Spain contributed samples from acute and convalescent COVID-19. Nucleic acid was either cDNA or gDNA, and it came from T cells, B-cell-depleted T cells, or PBMCs.

Germline V CDR1 and CDR2: SSHAT, FNYEAQ (reference sequence). The CDR3 is 17 residues long. Original methodology: Amplification of reference gene primers was used by the study to estimate nucleated cell counts. Libraries were prepared by immunoSEQ multiplex PCR; TCRdb keeps only in-frame clonotypes and omits some of them. That table gives V, J and clone size, and the DNA gave D and trimming. Of 200,000 to 250,000 clones in the sample, roughly 85% were seen once. Sequencing was performed on peripheral blood. The TCR originated in a woman aged 80 or over with acute or convalescent COVID-19. The V and J genes are TRBV7-7 and TRBJ2-2, with 9 positions matching TRBD2. The CDR3 region has the DNA TGTGCTAGCAGCATCGGAGCGGGGGGACCGAACACCGGGGAGCTGTTTTTT. It codes for CASSIGAGGPNTGELFF.